One sample yielded the 24 T cell receptor beta chains listed below, sequenced in a study of blood T cell repertoires in COVID-19. The data were produced by immunoSEQ multiplex PCR, yet TCRdb's version contains in-frame clones alone and is incomplete. The sample yields approximately 280,000 clones, approximately 84% seen once. The material sequenced was peripheral blood. These receptors all come from a human donor with COVID-19, enrolled during active disease. The donor label of this sample is uncertain.

The V call is TRBV28, the J call TRBJ2-1; a weak D match, TRBD2 (6 bases). The germline V gene has CDR1 MDHEN and CDR2 SYDVKM. This CDR3 has 13 amino acids. The V gene lost 7 bases and the J gene lost 13 bases, with 20 bases spanning the gap. CDR3 coding DNA: TGTGCCAGCATTACTCCGGGACTGGAGTACCAGTTCTTC. Amino acid sequence: CASITPGLEYQFF.

The chain uses TRBV28 and TRBJ2-2, with TRBD2 matching over 10 bases. After removal of 2 bases from V and 5 bases from J, the junction contained 8 bases not matched to a gene. The CDR3 sequence is 17 residues long. Per germline, CDR1 MDHEN and CDR2 SYDVKM. CDR3 nucleotides: TGTGCCAGCAGTTTAGGAAAGCGGGAGGGGAGAACCGGGGAGCTGTTTTTT. Translated: CASSLGKREGRTGELFF. The full variable domain, rest sourced from reference TRBV28 and TRBJ2-2, is DVKVTQSSRYLVKRTGEKVFLECVQDMDHENMFWYRQDPGLGLRLIYFSYDVKMKEKGDIPEGYSVSREKKERFSLILESASTNQTSMYLCASSLGKREGRTGELFFGEGSRLTVL.

This CDR3 is CASTLGGQAKNIQYF. The CDR3 region has the DNA TGTGCCAGCACCCTCGGGGGGCAGGCCAAAAACATTCAGTACTTC. The chain has TRBV6-5 and TRBJ2-4, with a weak D call TRBD2 (7 bases). CDR1 is MNHEY and CDR2 is SVGAGI in the germline V gene. This CDR3 has 15 amino acids. The V end was cut by 7 bases, the J end by 1 base, with 14 bases between.

This clone was counted once. V and J are TRBV2 and TRBJ1-1; 7 bases fit TRBD1. There are 16 residues in the CDR3. Trimming took 2 bases from V and 3 from J; bases not matched to a gene: 9. Per the germline V gene, CDR1 is SNHLY and CDR2 is FYNNEI. In DNA, the CDR3 is TGTGCCAGCAGTGAACAAATTCAGGGGGGAGACACTGAAGCTTTCTTT. As protein: CASSEQIQGGDTEAFF.

The chain uses TRBV27 and TRBJ2-5; 7 bases map to TRBD2. The V gene's germline CDR1 is MNHEY and CDR2 SMNVEV (reference sequence). The CDR3 spans 14 residues. V shed 6 bases, J shed 0 bases, and the junction held 4 bases outside the gene matches. The CDR3 region has the DNA TGTGCCAGCAGCCCCGGGGGGTACCAAGAGACCCAGTACTTC. As protein: CASSPGGYQETQYF.

V usage is TRBV7-6 and J usage is TRBJ1-4; perhaps TRBD1 as D (6 bases). There are 17 residues in the CDR3. V was trimmed by 2 bases and J by 2 bases, leaving 15 bases between them. CDR1 SGHVS and CDR2 FNYEAQ come from the germline V gene. The CDR3 region is CASSLYSRGGTNEKLFF. The CDR3 DNA reads TGTGCCAGCAGCTTATACTCTCGCGGGGGCACTAATGAAAAACTGTTTTTT.

This rearrangement joins TRBV29-1 to TRBJ2-1, with a possible D match to TRBD2 (6 bases). This CDR3 is 14 amino acids long. Germline values: CDR1 SQVTM, CDR2 ANQGSEA. Trimming stripped 4 bases from V and 0 bases from J, with 10 bases between. The CDR3: CSVALGGSYNEQFF. The CDR3 region has the DNA TGCAGCGTTGCTCTGGGGGGCTCCTACAATGAGCAGTTCTTC.

This clone showed up just a few times. The chain couples TRBV28 to TRBJ2-7; 7 bases match TRBD2. The J segment lost 0 bases and the V segment lost 5 bases, leaving 7 bases of the junction unmatched. This CDR3 has 15 residues. Germline assignment: CDR1 MDHEN and CDR2 SYDVKM. The CDR3 region has the DNA TGTGCCAGCAGTCCAACTAGCGTTAGCTCCTACGAGCAGTACTTC. Translated: CASSPTSVSSYEQYF.

V is TRBV5-1 and J is TRBJ1-1, with D unresolved. Germline assignment: CDR1 SGHRS and CDR2 YFSETQ. The CDR3 has 15 residues. The ends were cut back, 0 bases at V and 1 base at J, with 10 bases in the middle. Here the CDR3 DNA reads TGCGCCAGCAGCTTGGCCGGTTACGGGAACACTGAAGCTTTCTTT. Translation: CASSLAGYGNTEAFF.

V gene TRBV11-2 combines with J gene TRBJ1-3; tentatively, D is TRBD1 (5 bases). Germline V gives CDR1 SGHAT, CDR2 FQNNGV. The CDR3 totals 15 residues. Trimming pared 4 bases from V and 0 bases from J, leaving 10 bases between. CDR3 DNA: TGTGCCAGCAGCTCCGACAGAGACTCTGGAAACACCATATATTTT. Translated: CASSSDRDSGNTIYF.

The chain joins TRBV19 to TRBJ1-5, with 10 bases that match TRBD1. V trimming: 7 bases; J trimming: 0 bases; junction bases outside the gene matches: 12. Per the germline V gene, CDR1 is LNHDA and CDR2 is SQIVND (reference sequence). The CDR3 runs to 18 residues. The CDR3 DNA is TGTGCCAGTAAGGTAGGGGGACAGGGGACCTATAGCAATCAGCCCCAGCATTTT. Its translation is CASKVGGQGTYSNQPQHF.

This clone was seen more than once but under ten times. The rearrangement uses TRBV2 and TRBJ1-3; D may be TRBD1 (5 bases). From germline, CDR1 is SNHLY and CDR2 FYNNEI. V was clipped by 6 bases and J by 2 bases, with 11 bases between them. The CDR3 totals 14 residues. The CDR3 here is CASRGLIAGNTIYF. The CDR3 bases are TGTGCCAGCAGGGGACTGATTGCTGGAAACACCATATATTTT.

The rearrangement uses TRBV28 and TRBJ1-2; D uncertain. Germline CDR1 and CDR2: MDHEN and SYDVKM. V gave up 6 bases and J gave up 2 bases, with 13 bases separating them. The CDR3 is 14 amino acids. CDR3 nucleotides: TGTGCCAGCAGCCTCTTTGGGCCGAACTATGGCTACACCTTC. Amino acid sequence: CASSLFGPNYGYTF.

The chain employs TRBV28 and TRBJ1-5; a possible D gene is TRBD1 (6 bases). Germline V CDR1 and CDR2: MDHEN, SYDVKM. The CDR3 is 13 amino acids. Between the trimmed V and J ends, which lost 6 bases and 7 bases, there was a span of 13 bases. The CDR3 sequence: CASRTQGEQPQHF. CDR3 in DNA: TGTGCCAGCAGGACACAGGGAGAGCAGCCCCAGCATTTT.

This clone was observed a handful of times. The chain has TRBV30 and TRBJ1-3; no firm D call. The CDR3 is 13 amino acids. Germline V gene data show CDR1 as GTSNPN and CDR2 as SVGIG (reference sequence). The V end was cut by 5 bases, the J end by 3 bases, with 11 bases between. For the CDR3, the DNA is TGTGCCTGGGATCGGGAATTTGGAAACACCATATATTTT. It translates to CAWDREFGNTIYF.

CDR3 coding DNA: TGTGCCAGCAGTAAAGGGACTAGCGGTTCCACAGATACGCAGTATTTT. Its translation is CASSKGTSGSTDTQYF. V gene TRBV6-4 combines with J gene TRBJ2-3; 11 positions match TRBD2. The CDR3 totals 16 residues. Germline V gene lookup returns CDR1 MRHNA and CDR2 SNTAGT. V gave up 5 bases and J gave up 2 bases; unmatched junction bases: 6.

The rearrangement links TRBV29-1 to TRBJ2-5; 12 nucleotides line up with TRBD1. V lost 7 bases to trimming and J lost 5 bases; unmatched junction nucleotides: 5. The CDR3 totals 13 residues. CDR1 is SQVTM and CDR2 is ANQGSEA in the germline V gene. The CDR3 reads CSGGTGGGETQYF. In DNA, the CDR3 is TGCAGCGGGGGGACAGGGGGCGGTGAGACCCAGTACTTC.

Comment on this clone: Other DNA sequences from this sample encode an identical CDR3 as well. J is TRBJ2-3 and V is TRBV28; D remains ambiguous. This CDR3 is built from 14 residues. V shed 1 base and J shed 2 bases, with 7 bases lying between them. The germline V gene encodes CDR1 MDHEN and CDR2 SYDVKM. For the CDR3, the DNA is TGTGCCAGCAGTTTATCGGGTGACACAGATACGCAGTATTTT. Translating gives CASSLSGDTDTQYF.

The V call is TRBV24-1, the J call TRBJ2-7; 9 positions match TRBD1. The CDR3 spans 15 residues. V lost 4 bases to trimming and J lost 3 bases; unmatched junction nucleotides: 6. In germline, CDR1 is KGHDR, CDR2 SFDVKD. The CDR3 loop is CATSDPGQGSYEQYF. The CDR3 nucleotides are TGTGCCACCAGTGACCCGGGACAGGGTAGCTACGAGCAGTACTTC.

This clone was seen more than once but under ten times. The chain combines TRBV11-2 with TRBJ2-7; 10 bases fit TRBD2. V lost 0 bases and J lost 3; bases outside the gene matches: 8. CDR3 length equals 17 residues. Germline values: CDR1 SGHAT, CDR2 FQNNGV. The CDR3 sequence is CASSLDTGTSVNYEQYF. As DNA, the CDR3 is TGTGCCAGCAGCTTAGATACCGGGACTAGCGTCAACTACGAGCAGTACTTC.

V gene TRBV19 combines with J gene TRBJ1-5, with 10 bases aligning to TRBD1. The V gene's germline CDR1 is LNHDA and CDR2 SQIVND (reference sequence). The CDR3 consists of 15 residues. The junction had 6 bases not matched to a gene; V was cut back by 4 bases and J by 6 bases. The CDR3 loop is CASSRDRGNSQPQHF. The CDR3 nucleotides are TGTGCCAGTAGTAGGGACAGGGGAAATAGTCAGCCCCAGCATTTT. Full variable domain (outside the CDR3, taken from reference TRBV19 and TRBJ1-5): DGGITQSPKYLFRKEGQNVTLSCEQNLNHDAMYWYRQDPGQGLRLIYYSQIVNDFQKGDIAEGYSVSREKKESFPLTVTSAQKNPTAFYLCASSRDRGNSQPQHFGDGTRLSIL.

V is TRBV19 and J is TRBJ2-7; TRBD1 matches at 8 bases. The germline V gene encodes CDR1 LNHDA and CDR2 SQIVND (reference sequence). Unmatched junction bases numbered 4, after V lost 4 bases and J lost 2 bases. The CDR3 extends over 14 amino acids. CDR3 nucleotides: TGTGCCAGTAGTACTCGGGACAGGCCCTACGAGCAGTACTTC. It is translated as CASSTRDRPYEQYF.

The chain combines TRBV7-9 with TRBJ1-1, with D possibly being TRBD1 (6 bases). The germline gives CDR1 SEHNR, CDR2 FQNEAQ (reference sequence). CDR3 length: 16 residues. Trimming removed 4 bases at V and 0 bases at J, with 15 bases between. The CDR3 sequence: CASSSQGMGMNTEAFF. DNA of the CDR3: TGTGCCAGCAGCTCGCAGGGGATGGGGATGAACACTGAAGCTTTCTTT.

V and J are TRBV30 and TRBJ2-3; D gene ambiguous. The CDR3 loop spans 13 amino acids. V was pared by 3 bases and J by 1 base, with 8 bases between. Germline CDR1 is GTSNPN and CDR2 is SVGIG (reference sequence). Here the CDR3 DNA reads TGTGCCTGGAGCATAGTTGGCACAGATACGCAGTATTTT. Translated, it gives CAWSIVGTDTQYF.